The entry that follows covers one T cell receptor beta chain sequence. Antigen specificity is unknown. This sample is drawn from a study of T cell responses to AZD1222 COVID-19 vaccine. General study points: Unmutated regions of variants are reportedly targeted by nearly half of spike-specific TCRs. Mostly white British, mostly female donors; authors suggested clonal diversity may be underestimated. Baseline seropositivity occurred in only a handful of AZD1222 recipients. At 160-218 and 743-854, vaccine-associated CD4 TCRs were dominant, and they spanned spike.

Produced via immunoSEQ multiplex PCR; TCRdb's table is partial and in-frame only. The sample shows some 180,000 clones, approximately 92% of them seen only once. This CDR3 comprises 15 residues. V was shortened by 7 bases and J by 0 bases, with 12 bases between the two germline ends. The germline V gene has CDR1 LNHDA and CDR2 SQIVND (reference sequence). The sequence derives from an adult who received the MenACWY meningococcal vaccine as a control. The rearrangement joins TRBV19 to TRBJ1-4; D is perhaps TRBD1 (6 bases). The sample consisted of peripheral blood, taken 28 days after the second dose of the MenACWY control vaccine. CDR3 sequence reads: CASTGQSATNEKLFF. In DNA form, the CDR3 reads TGTGCCAGTACTGGACAGAGCGCAACTAATGAAAAACTGTTTTTT.